This T cell receptor beta chain was obtained from a study of regulatory T cells in long-lasting Graves disease. This clonotype was detected only a few times. An end of the junction does not agree with germline; a read error may underlie this. Building of the TCR beta libraries involved iRepertoire HTBI primers and Arm-PCR of CDR3 regions. MiXCR was run by TCRdb on the multiplex PCR reads, yielding one entry per CDR3 protein. The sample yields some 220,000 distinct CDR3 sequences, roughly 19% seen once. The time point denotes: newly diagnosed GD, antithyroid drugs for less than 3 months. The TCR library was made from RNA that had been extracted from PBMCs in TRIzol. Graves' disease diagnosis relied on American Thyroid Association guidelines. CDR3 length: 15 residues. The data were also submitted as part of a second study, on T cells in Graves' hyperthyroidism and ophthalmopathy. Per that study: Diagnoses were established using clinical symptoms, serum thyroxine and TRAb, thyroid ultrasound and orbital computed tomography. First-round RT-PCR of the TCR CDR3 relied on the HTBI primer set.

The V gene is TRBV12-3 or TRBV12-4, the J gene TRBJ1-3, with D possibly being TRBD1 (5 bases). The sequencing used peripheral blood mononuclear cells (PBMCs), collected at new diagnosis, from a patient treated with antithyroid drugs. This receptor was identified in a woman in her 30s with Graves disease. CDR3 sequence reads: CGSSLRGGAGNTIYF. DNA of the CDR3: TGTGGCAGCAGTTTGCGGGGAGGGGCTGGAAACACCATATATTTT.